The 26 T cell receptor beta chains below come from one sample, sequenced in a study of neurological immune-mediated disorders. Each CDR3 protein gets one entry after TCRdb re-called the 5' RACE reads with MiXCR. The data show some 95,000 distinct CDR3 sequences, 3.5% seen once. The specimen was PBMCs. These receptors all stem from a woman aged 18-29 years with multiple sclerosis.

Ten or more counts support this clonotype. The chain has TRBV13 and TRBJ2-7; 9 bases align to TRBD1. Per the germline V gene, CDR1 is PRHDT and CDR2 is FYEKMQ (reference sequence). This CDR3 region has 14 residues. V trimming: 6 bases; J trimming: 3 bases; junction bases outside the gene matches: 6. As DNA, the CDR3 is TGTGCCAGCAGGGGACAGGGTCTGAGCTACGAGCAGTACTTC. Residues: CASRGQGLSYEQYF.

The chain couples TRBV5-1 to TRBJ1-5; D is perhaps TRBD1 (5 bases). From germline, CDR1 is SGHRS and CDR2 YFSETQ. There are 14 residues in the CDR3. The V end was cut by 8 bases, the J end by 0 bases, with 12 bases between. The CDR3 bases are TGCGCCAGTAAACCGGGGGATAGCAATCAGCCCCAGCATTTT. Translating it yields CASKPGDSNQPQHF.

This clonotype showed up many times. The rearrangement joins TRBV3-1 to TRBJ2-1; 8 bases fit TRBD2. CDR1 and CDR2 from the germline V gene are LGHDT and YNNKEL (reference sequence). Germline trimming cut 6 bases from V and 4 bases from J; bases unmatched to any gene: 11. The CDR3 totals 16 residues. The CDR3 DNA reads TGTGCCAGCAGTGCAAGATACACTAGCGGATACAATGAGCAGTTCTTC. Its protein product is CASSARYTSGYNEQFF.

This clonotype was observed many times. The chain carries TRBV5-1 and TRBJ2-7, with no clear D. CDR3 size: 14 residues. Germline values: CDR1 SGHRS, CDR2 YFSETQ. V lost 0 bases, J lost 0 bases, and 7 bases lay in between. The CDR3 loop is CASSLDTSSYEQYF. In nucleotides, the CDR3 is TGCGCCAGCAGCTTGGACACGAGCTCCTACGAGCAGTACTTC. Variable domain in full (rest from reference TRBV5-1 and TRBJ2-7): KAGVTQTPRYLIKTRGQQVTLSCSPISGHRSVSWYQQTPGQGLQFLFEYFSETQRNKGNFPGRFSGRQFSNSRSEMNVSTLELGDSALYLCASSLDTSSYEQYFGPGTRLTVT.

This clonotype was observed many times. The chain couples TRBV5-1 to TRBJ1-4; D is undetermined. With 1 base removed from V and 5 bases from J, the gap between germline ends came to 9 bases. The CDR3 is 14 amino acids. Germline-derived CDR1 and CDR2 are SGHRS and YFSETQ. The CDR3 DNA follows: TGCGCCAGCAGCTTGTACGGGAAGAATGAAAAACTGTTTTTT. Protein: CASSLYGKNEKLFF. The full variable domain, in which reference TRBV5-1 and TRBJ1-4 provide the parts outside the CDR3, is KAGVTQTPRYLIKTRGQQVTLSCSPISGHRSVSWYQQTPGQGLQFLFEYFSETQRNKGNFPGRFSGRQFSNSRSEMNVSTLELGDSALYLCASSLYGKNEKLFFGSGTQLSVL.

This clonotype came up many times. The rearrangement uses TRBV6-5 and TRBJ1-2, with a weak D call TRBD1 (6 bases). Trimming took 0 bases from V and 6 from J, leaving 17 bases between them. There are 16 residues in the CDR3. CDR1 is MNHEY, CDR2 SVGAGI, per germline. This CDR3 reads CASSYSSTGGRDGYTF. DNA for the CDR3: TGTGCCAGCAGTTACTCGAGTACGGGGGGCAGGGATGGCTACACCTTC.

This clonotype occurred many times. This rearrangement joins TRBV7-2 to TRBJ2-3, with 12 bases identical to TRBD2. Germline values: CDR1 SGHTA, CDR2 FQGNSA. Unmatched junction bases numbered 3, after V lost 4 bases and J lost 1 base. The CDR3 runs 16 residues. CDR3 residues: CASSSWTSGGTDTQYF. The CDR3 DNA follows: TGTGCCAGCAGCTCCTGGACTAGCGGGGGCACAGATACGCAGTATTTT.

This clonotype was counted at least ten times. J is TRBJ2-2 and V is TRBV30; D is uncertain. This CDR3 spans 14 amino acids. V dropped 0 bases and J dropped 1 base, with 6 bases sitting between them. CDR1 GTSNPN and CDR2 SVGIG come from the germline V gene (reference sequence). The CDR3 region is CAWSVGKNTGELFF. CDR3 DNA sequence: TGTGCCTGGAGTGTCGGCAAGAACACCGGGGAGCTGTTTTTT.

CDR3 in DNA: TGCGCCAGCAGCGCGACTAGCGGGGGCACCTACGAGCAGTACTTC. Translated: CASSATSGGTYEQYF. The J gene is TRBJ2-7, the V gene TRBV5-1; 12 nucleotides agree with TRBD2. The V segment lost 4 bases and the J segment 2 bases; nucleotides outside the gene matches: 4. The CDR3 consists of 15 residues. The germline V gene has CDR1 SGHRS and CDR2 YFSETQ.

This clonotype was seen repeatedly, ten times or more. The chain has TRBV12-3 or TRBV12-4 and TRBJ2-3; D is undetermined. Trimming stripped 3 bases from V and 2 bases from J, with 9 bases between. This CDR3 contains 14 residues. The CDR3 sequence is CASSLPTATDTQYF. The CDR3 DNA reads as TGTGCCAGCAGTTTGCCCACAGCCACAGATACGCAGTATTTT.

The CDR3 DNA is TGTGCCAGCAGCGCTGGAATAATTCTGCCCTACGAGCAGTACTTC. Protein: CASSAGIILPYEQYF. The gene calls are TRBV21-1 and TRBJ2-7. TRBV21-1 represents a pseudogene. The CDR3 runs to 15 residues.

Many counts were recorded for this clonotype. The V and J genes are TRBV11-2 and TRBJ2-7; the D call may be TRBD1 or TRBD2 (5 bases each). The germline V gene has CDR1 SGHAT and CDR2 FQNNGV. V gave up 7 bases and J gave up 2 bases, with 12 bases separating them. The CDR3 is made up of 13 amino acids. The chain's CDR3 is CASIHGGPYEQYF. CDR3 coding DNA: TGTGCCAGCATCCATGGGGGTCCCTACGAGCAGTACTTC. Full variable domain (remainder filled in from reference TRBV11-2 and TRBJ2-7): EAGVAQSPRYKIIEKRQSVAFWCNPISGHATLYWYQQILGQGPKLLIQFQNNGVVDDSQLPKDRFSAERLKGVDSTLKIQPAKLEDSAVYLCASIHGGPYEQYFGPGTRLTVT.

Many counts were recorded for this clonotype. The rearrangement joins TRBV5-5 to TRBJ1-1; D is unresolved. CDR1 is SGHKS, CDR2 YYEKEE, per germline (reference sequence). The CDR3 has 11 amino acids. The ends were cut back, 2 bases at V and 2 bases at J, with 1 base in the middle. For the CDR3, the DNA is TGTGCCAGCAGCTTTAACACTGAAGCTTTCTTT. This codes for CASSFNTEAFF.

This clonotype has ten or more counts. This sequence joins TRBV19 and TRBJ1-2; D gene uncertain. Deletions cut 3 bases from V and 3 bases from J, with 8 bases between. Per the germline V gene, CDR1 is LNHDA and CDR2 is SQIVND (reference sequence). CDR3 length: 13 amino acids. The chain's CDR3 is CASSIRHYYGYTF. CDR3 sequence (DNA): TGTGCCAGTAGTATCCGACACTACTATGGCTACACCTTC.

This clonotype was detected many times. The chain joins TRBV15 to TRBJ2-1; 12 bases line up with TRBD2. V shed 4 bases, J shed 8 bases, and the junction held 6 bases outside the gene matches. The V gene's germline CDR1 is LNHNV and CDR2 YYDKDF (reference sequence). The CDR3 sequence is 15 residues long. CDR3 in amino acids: CATSTRLAGVDEQFF. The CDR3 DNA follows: TGTGCCACCAGCACAAGACTAGCGGGAGTTGATGAGCAGTTCTTC.

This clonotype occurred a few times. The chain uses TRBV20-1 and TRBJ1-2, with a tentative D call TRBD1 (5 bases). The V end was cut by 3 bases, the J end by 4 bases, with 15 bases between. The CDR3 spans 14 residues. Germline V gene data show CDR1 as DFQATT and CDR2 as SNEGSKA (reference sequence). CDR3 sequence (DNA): TGCAGTGCTAGCGCCTCCGGGACGGCCTATGGCTACACCTTC. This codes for CSASASGTAYGYTF.

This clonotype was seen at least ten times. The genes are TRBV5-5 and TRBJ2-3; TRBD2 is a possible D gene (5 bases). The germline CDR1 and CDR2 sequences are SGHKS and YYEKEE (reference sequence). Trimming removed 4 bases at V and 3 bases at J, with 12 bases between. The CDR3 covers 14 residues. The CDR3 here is CASSRRGATDTQYF. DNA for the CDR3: TGTGCCAGCAGCCGTCGGGGAGCTACAGATACGCAGTATTTT.

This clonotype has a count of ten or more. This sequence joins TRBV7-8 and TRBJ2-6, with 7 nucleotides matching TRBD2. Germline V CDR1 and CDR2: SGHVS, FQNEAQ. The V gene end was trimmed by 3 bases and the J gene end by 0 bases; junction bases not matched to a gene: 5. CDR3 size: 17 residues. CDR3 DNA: TGTGCCAGCAGCTTTGCCAGGACTAGCTCTGGGGCCAACGTCCTGACTTTC. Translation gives CASSFARTSSGANVLTF.

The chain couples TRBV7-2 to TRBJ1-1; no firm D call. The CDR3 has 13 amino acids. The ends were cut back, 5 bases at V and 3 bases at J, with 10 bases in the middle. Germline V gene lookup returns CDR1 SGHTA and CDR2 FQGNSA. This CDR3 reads CASSPDRHTEAFF. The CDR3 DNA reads TGTGCCAGCAGCCCAGACCGCCACACTGAAGCTTTCTTT.

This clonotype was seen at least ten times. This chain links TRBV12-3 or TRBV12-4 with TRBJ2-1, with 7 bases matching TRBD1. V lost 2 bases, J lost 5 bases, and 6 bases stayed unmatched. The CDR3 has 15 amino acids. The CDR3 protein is CASSLMGQSNNEQFF. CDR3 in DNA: TGTGCCAGCAGTTTAATGGGACAGTCCAACAATGAGCAGTTCTTC.

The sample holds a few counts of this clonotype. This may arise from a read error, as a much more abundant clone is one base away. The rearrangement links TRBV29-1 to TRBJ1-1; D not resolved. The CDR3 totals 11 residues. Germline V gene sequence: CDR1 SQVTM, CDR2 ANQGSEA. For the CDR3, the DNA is TGCAGCGTTTTGAAGAACAGTGAAGCTTTCTTT. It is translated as CSVLKNSEAFF.

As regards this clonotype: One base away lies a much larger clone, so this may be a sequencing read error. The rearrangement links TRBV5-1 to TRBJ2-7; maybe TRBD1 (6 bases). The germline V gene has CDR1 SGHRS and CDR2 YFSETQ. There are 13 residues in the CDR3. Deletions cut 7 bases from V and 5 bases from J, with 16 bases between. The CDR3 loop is CASRRAGVDEQYF. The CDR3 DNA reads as TGCGCCAGCCGGCGCGCAGGGGTGGACGAGCAGTACTTC.

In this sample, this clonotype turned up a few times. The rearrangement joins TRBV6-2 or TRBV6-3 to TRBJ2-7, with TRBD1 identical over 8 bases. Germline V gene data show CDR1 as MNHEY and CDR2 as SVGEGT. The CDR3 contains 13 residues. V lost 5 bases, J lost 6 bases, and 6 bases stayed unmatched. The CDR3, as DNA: TGTGCCAGCAGTGGGACAGGACCCTGCGAGCAGTACTTC. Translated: CASSGTGPCEQYF.

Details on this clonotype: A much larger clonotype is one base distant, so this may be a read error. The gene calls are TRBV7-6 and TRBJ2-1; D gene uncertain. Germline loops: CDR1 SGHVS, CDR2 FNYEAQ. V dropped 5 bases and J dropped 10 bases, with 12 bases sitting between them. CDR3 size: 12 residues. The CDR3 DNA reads TGTGCCAGCAGCCTTATGTTTAGAGAGCAGTTCTTC. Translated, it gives CASSLMFREQFF. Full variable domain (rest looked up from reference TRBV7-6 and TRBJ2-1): GAGVSQSPRYKVTKRGQDVALRCDPISGHVSLYWYRQALGQGPEFLTYFNYEAQQDKSGLPNDRFSAERPEGSISTLTIQRTEQRDSAMYRCASSLMFREQFFGPGTRLTVL.

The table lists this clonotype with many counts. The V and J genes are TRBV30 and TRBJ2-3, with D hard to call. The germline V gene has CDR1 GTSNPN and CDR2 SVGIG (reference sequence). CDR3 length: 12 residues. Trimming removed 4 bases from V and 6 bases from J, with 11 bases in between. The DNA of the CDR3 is TGTGCCTGGACCCTCGGTTCTGATACGCAGTATTTT. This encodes CAWTLGSDTQYF.

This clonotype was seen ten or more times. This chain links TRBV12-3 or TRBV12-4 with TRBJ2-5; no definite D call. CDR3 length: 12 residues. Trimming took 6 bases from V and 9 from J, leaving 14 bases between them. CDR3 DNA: TGTGCCAGCAGCCCCCTTGGAACTTCCCAGTACTTC. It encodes CASSPLGTSQYF.